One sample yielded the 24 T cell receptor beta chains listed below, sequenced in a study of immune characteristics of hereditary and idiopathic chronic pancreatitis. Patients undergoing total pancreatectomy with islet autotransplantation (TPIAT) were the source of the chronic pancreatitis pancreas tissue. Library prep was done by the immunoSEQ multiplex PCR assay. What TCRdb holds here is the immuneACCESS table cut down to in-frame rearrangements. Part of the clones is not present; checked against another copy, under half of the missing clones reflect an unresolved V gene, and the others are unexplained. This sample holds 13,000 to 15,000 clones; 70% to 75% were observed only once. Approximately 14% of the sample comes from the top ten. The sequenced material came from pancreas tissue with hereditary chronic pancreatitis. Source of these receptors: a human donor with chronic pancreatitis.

In DNA, the CDR3 is TGTGCCAGCAGTCCTTATAGCAATCAGCCCCAGCATTTT. Translated, it gives CASSPYSNQPQHF. The V call is TRBV7-2, the J call TRBJ1-5, with D unresolved. The V and J ends lost 6 bases and 0 bases respectively, with 6 bases between them. The CDR3 has 13 amino acids. Looked up from germline, CDR1 is SGHTA and CDR2 is FQGNSA.

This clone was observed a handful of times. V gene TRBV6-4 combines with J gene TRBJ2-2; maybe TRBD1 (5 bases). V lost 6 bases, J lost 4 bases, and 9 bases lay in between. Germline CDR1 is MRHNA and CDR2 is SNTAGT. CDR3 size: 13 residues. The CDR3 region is CASSETGTGELFF. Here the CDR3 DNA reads TGTGCCAGCAGCGAAACAGGCACCGGGGAGCTGTTTTTT.

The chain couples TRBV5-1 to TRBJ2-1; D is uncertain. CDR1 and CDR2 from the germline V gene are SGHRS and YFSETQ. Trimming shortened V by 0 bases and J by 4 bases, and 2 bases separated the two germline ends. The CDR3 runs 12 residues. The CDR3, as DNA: TGCGCCAGCAGCTTGGAATACAATGAGCAGTTCTTC. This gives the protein CASSLEYNEQFF.

This CDR3 is CASGVLGRGLPRPNQPQHF. CDR3 DNA: TGTGCCAGCGGGGTATTGGGGAGGGGACTCCCTCGACCTAATCAGCCCCAGCATTTT. This chain links TRBV7-2 with TRBJ1-5, with D tentatively TRBD1 (5 bases). The CDR3 runs to 19 residues. Germline values: CDR1 SGHTA, CDR2 FQGNSA. V shed 8 bases and J shed 4 bases, with 30 bases lying between them.

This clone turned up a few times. The CDR3 DNA reads TGTGCCACCAGTGATGGGCAGGACGGCGCAACTAATGAAAAACTGTTTTTT. This encodes CATSDGQDGATNEKLFF. The chain has TRBV24-1 and TRBJ1-4, with D unresolved. The V end lost 3 bases, the J end lost 0 bases, and 13 bases lay between the germline ends. The CDR3 is made up of 17 amino acids. Germline V gene sequence: CDR1 KGHDR, CDR2 SFDVKD.

Written as DNA, the CDR3 is TGTGCCAGCAGGTCTGCGGCAGGGAACTATGGCTACACCTTC. Residues: CASRSAAGNYGYTF. The rearrangement links TRBV6-5 to TRBJ1-2; tentatively, D is TRBD1 (5 bases). The CDR3 sequence is 14 residues long. CDR1 is MNHEY, CDR2 SVGAGI, per germline. The ends were cut back, 6 bases at V and 2 bases at J, with 13 bases in the middle.

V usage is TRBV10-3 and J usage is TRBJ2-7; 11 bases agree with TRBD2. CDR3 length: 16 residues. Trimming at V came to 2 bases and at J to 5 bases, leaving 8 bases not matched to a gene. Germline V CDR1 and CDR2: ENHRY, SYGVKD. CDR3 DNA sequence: TGTGCCATCAGTGAGAATGGACTAGCGGGCACCCACGAGCAGTACTTC. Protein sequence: CAISENGLAGTHEQYF.

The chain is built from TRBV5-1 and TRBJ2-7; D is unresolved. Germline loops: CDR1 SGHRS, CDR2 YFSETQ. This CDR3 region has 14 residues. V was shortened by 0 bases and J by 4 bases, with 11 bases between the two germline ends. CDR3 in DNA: TGCGCCAGCAGCTTGGCCGCAGCGCTTTACGAGCAGTACTTC. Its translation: CASSLAAALYEQYF. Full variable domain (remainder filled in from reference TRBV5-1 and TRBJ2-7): KAGVTQTPRYLIKTRGQQVTLSCSPISGHRSVSWYQQTPGQGLQFLFEYFSETQRNKGNFPGRFSGRQFSNSRSEMNVSTLELGDSALYLCASSLAAALYEQYFGPGTRLTVT.

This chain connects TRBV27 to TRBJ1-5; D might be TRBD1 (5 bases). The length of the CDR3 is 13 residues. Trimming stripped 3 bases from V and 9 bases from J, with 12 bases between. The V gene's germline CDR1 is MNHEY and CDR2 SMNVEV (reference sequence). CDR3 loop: CASSLGDGRPQHF. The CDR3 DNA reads TGTGCCAGCAGTTTGGGGGACGGGAGGCCCCAGCATTTT.

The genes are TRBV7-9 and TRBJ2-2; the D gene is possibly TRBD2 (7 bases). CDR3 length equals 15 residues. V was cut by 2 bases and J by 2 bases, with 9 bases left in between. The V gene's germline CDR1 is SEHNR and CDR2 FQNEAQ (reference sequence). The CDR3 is CASSLRGANTGELFF. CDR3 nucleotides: TGTGCCAGCAGCTTACGGGGGGCTAACACCGGGGAGCTGTTTTTT.

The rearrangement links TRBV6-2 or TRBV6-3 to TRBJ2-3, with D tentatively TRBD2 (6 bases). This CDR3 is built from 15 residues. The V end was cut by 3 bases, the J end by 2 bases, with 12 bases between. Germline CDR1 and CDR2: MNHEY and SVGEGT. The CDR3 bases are TGTGCCAGCAGTTATAGAGGCGGGACCACAGATACGCAGTATTTT. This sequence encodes CASSYRGGTTDTQYF.

The CDR3 DNA is TGTGCCAGCAGCTTGACTAGCGGGAGGCGGAATGAGCAGTTCTTC. Protein sequence: CASSLTSGRRNEQFF. The chain uses TRBV7-2 and TRBJ2-1, with 13 bases aligning to TRBD2. CDR1 is SGHTA, CDR2 FQGNSA, per germline. Losses at the gene ends were 3 bases for V and 7 bases for J; bases not matched to a gene: 3. This CDR3 contains 15 residues.

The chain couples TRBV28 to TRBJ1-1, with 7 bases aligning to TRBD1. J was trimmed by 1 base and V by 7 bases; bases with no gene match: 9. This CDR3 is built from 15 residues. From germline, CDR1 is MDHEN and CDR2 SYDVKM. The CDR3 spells CASKTNDRANTEAFF. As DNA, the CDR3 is TGTGCCAGCAAGACGAACGACAGGGCGAACACTGAAGCTTTCTTT.

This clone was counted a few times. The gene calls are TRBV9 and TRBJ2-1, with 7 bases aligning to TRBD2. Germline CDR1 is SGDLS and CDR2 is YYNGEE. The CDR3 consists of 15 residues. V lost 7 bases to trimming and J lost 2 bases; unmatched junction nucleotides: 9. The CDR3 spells CASGRGGSPYNEQFF. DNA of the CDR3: TGTGCCAGCGGGAGAGGCGGGAGTCCCTACAATGAGCAGTTCTTC.

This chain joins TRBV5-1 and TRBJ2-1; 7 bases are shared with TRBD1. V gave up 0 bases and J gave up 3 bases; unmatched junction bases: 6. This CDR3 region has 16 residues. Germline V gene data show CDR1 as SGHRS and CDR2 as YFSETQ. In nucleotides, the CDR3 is TGCGCCAGCAGCTTGGCAAAAGGGACAGTCTACAATGAGCAGTTCTTC. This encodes CASSLAKGTVYNEQFF.

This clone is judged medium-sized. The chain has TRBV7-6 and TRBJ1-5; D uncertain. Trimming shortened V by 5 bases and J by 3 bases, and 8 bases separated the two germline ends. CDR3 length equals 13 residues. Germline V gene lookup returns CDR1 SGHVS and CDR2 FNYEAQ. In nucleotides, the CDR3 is TGTGCCAGCAGCAACGGTTTCAATCAGCCCCAGCATTTT. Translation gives CASSNGFNQPQHF.

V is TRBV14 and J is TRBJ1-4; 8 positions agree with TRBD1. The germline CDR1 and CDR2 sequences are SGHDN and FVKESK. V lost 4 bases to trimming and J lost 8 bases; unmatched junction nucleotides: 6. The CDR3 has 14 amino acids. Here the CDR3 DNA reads TGTGCCAGCAGCCCTCTACAGGGGGAAGAAAAACTGTTTTTT. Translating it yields CASSPLQGEEKLFF.

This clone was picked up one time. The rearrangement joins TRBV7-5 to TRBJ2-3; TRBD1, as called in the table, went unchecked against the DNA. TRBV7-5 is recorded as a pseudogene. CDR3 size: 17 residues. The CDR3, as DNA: TGTGCCAGAAGCTTAGCCGGTAGTGGGCCGAGCACAGATACGCAGTATTTT. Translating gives CARSLAGSGPSTDTQYF.

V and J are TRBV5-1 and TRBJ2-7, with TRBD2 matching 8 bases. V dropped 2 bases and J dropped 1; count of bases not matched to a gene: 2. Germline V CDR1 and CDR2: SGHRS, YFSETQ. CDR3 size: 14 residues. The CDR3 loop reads CASSFTSGSYEQYF. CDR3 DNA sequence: TGCGCCAGCAGCTTTACTAGCGGATCCTACGAGCAGTACTTC.

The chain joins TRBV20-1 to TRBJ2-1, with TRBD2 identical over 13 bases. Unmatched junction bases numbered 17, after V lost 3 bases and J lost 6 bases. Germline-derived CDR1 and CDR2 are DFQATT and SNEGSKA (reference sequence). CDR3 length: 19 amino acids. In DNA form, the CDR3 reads TGCAGTGCTAGTGGCGGACTAGCGGGAGCATTTCTCATGCGCAATGAGCAGTTCTTC. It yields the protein CSASGGLAGAFLMRNEQFF.

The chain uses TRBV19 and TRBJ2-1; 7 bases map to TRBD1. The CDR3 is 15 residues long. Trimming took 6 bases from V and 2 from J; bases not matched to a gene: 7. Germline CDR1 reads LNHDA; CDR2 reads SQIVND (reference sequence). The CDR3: CASSPTGDPYNEQFF. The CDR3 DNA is TGTGCCAGTAGCCCAACAGGGGACCCCTACAATGAGCAGTTCTTC.

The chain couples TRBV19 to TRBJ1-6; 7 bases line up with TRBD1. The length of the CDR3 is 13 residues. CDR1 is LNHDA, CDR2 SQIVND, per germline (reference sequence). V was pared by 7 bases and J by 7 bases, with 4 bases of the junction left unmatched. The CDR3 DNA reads TGTGCCAGTAACCACAGGGGAAATTCACCCCTCCACTTT. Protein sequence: CASNHRGNSPLHF.

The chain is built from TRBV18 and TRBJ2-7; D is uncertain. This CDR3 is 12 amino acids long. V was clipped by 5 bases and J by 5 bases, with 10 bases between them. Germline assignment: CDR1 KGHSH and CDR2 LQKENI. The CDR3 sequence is CASSTGEDEQYF. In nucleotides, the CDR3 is TGTGCCAGCTCAACTGGAGAAGACGAGCAGTACTTC.

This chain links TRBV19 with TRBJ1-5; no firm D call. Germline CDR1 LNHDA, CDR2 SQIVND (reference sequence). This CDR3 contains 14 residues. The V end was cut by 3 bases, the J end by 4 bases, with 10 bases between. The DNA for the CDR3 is TGTGCCAGTAGTATGTTTTCAGTTAATCAGCCCCAGCATTTT. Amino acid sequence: CASSMFSVNQPQHF.